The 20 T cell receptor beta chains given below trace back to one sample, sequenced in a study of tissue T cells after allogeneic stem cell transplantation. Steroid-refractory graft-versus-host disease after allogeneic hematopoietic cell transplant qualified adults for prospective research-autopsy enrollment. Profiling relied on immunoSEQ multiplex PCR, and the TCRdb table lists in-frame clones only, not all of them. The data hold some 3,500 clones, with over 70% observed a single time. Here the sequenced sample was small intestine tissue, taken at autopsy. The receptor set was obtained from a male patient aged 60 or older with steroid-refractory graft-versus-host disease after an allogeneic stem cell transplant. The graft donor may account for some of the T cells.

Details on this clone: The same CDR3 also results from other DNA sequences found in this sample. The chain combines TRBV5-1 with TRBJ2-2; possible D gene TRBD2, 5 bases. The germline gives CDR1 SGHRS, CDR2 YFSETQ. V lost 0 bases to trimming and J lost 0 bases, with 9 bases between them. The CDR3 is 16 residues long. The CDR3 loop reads CASSLDGGPNTGELFF. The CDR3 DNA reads TGCGCCAGCAGCTTGGACGGAGGACCGAACACCGGGGAGCTGTTTTTT. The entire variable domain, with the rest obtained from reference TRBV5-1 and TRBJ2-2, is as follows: KAGVTQTPRYLIKTRGQQVTLSCSPISGHRSVSWYQQTPGQGLQFLFEYFSETQRNKGNFPGRFSGRQFSNSRSEMNVSTLELGDSALYLCASSLDGGPNTGELFFGEGSRLTVL.

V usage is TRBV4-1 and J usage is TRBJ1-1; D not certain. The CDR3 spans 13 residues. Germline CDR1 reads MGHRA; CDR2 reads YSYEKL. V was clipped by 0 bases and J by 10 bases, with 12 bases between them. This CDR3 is CASSQEGWDGAFF. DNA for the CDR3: TGCGCCAGCAGCCAAGAGGGCTGGGATGGAGCTTTCTTT.

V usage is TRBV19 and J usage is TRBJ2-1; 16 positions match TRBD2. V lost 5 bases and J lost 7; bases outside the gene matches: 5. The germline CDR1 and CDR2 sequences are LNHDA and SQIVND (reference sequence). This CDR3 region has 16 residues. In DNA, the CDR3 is TGTGCCAGTAGTCCGGGACTAGCGGGGGGGGGAAATGAGCAGTTCTTC. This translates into CASSPGLAGGGNEQFF.

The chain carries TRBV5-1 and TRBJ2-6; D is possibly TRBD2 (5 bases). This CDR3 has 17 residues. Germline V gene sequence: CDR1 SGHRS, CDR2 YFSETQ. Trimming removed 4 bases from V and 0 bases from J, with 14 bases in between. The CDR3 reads CASSPRGASSGANVLTF. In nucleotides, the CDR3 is TGCGCCAGCAGCCCTCGGGGAGCCAGCTCTGGGGCCAACGTCCTGACTTTC.

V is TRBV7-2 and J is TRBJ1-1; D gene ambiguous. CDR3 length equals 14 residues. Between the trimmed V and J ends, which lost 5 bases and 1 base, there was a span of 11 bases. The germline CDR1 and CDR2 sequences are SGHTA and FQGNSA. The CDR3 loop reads CASSPVLQNTEAFF. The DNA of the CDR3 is TGTGCCAGCAGCCCGGTACTACAGAACACTGAAGCTTTCTTT.

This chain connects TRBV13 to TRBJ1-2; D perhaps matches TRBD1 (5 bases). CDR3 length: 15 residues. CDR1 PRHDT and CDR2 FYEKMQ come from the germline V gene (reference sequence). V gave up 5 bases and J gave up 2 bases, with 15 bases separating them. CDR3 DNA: TGTGCCAGCAGCACTGCCCCCGACAGAAACTATGGCTACACCTTC. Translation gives CASSTAPDRNYGYTF.

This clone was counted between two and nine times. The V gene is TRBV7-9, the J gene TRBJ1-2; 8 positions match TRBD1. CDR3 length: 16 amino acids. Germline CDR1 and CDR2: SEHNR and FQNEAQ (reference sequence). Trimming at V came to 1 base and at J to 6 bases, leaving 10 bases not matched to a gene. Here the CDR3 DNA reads TGTGCCAGCAGCTTAGGCACCGGATCAGGGGGCCATGGCTACACCTTC. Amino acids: CASSLGTGSGGHGYTF. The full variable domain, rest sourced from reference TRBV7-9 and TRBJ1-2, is DTGVSQNPRHKITKRGQNVTFRCDPISEHNRLYWYRQTLGQGPEFLTYFQNEAQLEKSRLLSDRFSAERPKGSFSTLEIQRTEQGDSAMYLCASSLGTGSGGHGYTFGSGTRLTVV.

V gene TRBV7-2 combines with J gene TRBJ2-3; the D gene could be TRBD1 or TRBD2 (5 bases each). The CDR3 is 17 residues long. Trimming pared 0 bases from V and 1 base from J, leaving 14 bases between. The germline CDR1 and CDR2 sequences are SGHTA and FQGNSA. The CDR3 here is CASSLARWGSGTDTQYF. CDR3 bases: TGTGCCAGCAGCTTAGCGAGATGGGGGAGTGGCACAGATACGCAGTATTTT.

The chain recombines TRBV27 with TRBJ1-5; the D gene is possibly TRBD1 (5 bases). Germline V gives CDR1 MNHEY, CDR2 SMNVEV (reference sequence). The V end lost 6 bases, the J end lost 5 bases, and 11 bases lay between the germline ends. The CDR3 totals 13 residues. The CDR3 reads CASSFRADQPQHF. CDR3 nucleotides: TGTGCCAGCAGCTTCAGGGCTGATCAGCCCCAGCATTTT.

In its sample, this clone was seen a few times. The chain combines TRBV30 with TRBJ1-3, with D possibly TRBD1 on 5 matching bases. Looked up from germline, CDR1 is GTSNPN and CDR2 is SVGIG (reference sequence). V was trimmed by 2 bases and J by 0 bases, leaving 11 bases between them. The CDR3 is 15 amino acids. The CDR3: CAWSKRDHSGNTIYF. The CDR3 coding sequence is TGTGCCTGGAGTAAAAGGGACCACTCTGGAAACACCATATATTTT.

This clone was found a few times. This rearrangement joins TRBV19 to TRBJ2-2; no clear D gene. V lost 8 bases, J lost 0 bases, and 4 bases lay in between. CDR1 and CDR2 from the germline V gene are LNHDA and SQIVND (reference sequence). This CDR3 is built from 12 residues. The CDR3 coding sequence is TGTGCCAGTGGCCCGAACACCGGGGAGCTGTTTTTT. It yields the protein CASGPNTGELFF.

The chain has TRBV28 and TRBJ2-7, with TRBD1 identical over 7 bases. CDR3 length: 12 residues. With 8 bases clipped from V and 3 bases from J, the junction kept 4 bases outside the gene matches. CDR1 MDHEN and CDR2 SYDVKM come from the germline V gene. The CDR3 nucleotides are TGTGCCAGCCGGGACAGCAACTACGAGCAGTACTTC. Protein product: CASRDSNYEQYF.

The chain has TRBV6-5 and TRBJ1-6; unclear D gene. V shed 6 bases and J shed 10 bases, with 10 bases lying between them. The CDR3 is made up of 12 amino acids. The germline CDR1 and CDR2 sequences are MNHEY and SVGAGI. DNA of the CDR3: TGTGCCAGCAGAAGCGGCGGATCACCCCTCCACTTT. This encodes CASRSGGSPLHF.

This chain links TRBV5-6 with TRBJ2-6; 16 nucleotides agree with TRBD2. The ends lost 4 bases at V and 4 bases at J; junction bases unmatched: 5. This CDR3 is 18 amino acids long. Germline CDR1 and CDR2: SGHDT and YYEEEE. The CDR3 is CASSPGLAGGPGANVLTF. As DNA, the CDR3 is TGTGCCAGCAGCCCGGGACTAGCGGGGGGGCCCGGGGCCAACGTCCTGACTTTC.

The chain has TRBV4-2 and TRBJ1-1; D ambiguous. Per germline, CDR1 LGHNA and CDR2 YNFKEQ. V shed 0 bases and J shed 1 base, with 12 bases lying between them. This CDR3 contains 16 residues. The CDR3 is CASSQEVAGGNTEAFF. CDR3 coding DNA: TGTGCCAGCAGCCAAGAGGTGGCTGGTGGGAACACTGAAGCTTTCTTT.

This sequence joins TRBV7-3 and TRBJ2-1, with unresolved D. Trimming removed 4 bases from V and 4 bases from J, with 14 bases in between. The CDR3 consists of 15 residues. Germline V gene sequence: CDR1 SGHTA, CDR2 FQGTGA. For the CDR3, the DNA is TGTGCCAGCAGCTCAAATGGCGGAGATTACAATGAGCAGTTCTTC. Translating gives CASSSNGGDYNEQFF.

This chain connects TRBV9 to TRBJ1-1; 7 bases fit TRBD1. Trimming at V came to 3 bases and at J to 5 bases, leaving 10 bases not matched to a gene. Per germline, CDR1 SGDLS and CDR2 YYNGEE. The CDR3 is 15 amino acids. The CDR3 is CASSERQGGQTEAFF. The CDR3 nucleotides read TGTGCCAGCAGCGAACGACAGGGAGGGCAGACTGAAGCTTTCTTT.

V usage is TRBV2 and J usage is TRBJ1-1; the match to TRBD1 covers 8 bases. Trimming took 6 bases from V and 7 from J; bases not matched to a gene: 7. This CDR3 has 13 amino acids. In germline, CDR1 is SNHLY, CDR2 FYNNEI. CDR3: CASSYSQGVEAFF. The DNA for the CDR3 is TGTGCCAGCAGCTATTCACAGGGGGTTGAAGCTTTCTTT.

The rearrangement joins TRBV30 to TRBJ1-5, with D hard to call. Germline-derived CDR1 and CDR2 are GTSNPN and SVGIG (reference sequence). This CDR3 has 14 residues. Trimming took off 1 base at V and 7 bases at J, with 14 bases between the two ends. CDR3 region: CAWSASWVGQPQHF. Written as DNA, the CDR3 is TGTGCCTGGAGTGCTTCGTGGGTCGGGCAGCCCCAGCATTTT.

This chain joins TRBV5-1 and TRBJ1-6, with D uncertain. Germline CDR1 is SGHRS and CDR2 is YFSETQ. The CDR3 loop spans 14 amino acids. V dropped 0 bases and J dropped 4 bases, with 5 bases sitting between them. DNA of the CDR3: TGCGCCAGCAGCTTGGGTGATTATAATTCACCCCTCCACTTT. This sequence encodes CASSLGDYNSPLHF. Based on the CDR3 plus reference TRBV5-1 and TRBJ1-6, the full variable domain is KAGVTQTPRYLIKTRGQQVTLSCSPISGHRSVSWYQQTPGQGLQFLFEYFSETQRNKGNFPGRFSGRQFSNSRSEMNVSTLELGDSALYLCASSLGDYNSPLHFGNGTRLTVT.